The 31 T cell receptor beta chains given below trace back to one sample, sequenced in a study of human T cells and chemical hapten exposure. Documented time point: patch test 1, 2 weeks after DPC sensitization. Sample treatment: therapeutic diphenylcyclopropenone sensitization with weekly scalp DPC. TCRdb reprocessed the RACE reads with MiXCR, giving one entry per CDR3 protein. The sample consists of 180,000 or so distinct CDR3 sequences, approximately 20% of them appearing once. The sequencing used whole blood, collected in connection with sensitization to the hapten diphenylcyclopropenone (DPC). The receptor set was obtained from a woman aged 45-65 years with alopecia areata. Some clones in this sample may be carry-over from other donors' samples.

A few counts support this clonotype. This chain connects TRBV5-1 to TRBJ1-5, with D unresolved. V lost 2 bases and J 7 bases, leaving 13 bases between the germline ends. The CDR3 runs to 14 residues. Germline V gives CDR1 SGHRS, CDR2 YFSETQ. The CDR3 loop reads CASSLPGDGQPQHF. The CDR3 DNA reads as TGCGCCAGCAGCTTACCGGGTGACGGACAGCCCCAGCATTTT.

A few counts support this clonotype. This CDR3 reads CASSFGGQNTEAFF. The CDR3 DNA reads TGTGCCAGCAGTTTCGGGGGGCAGAACACTGAAGCTTTCTTT. The J gene is TRBJ1-1, the V gene TRBV27, with D perhaps matching TRBD1 (6 bases). The CDR3 is 14 residues long. CDR1 is MNHEY and CDR2 is SMNVEV in the germline V gene (reference sequence). Deletions cut 3 bases from V and 1 base from J, with 9 bases between.

This rearrangement joins TRBV20-1 to TRBJ2-4, with 12 bases identical to TRBD2. The CDR3 runs to 13 residues. Trimming took 3 bases from V and 11 from J; bases not matched to a gene: 5. The germline CDR1 and CDR2 sequences are DFQATT and SNEGSKA (reference sequence). For the CDR3, the DNA is TGCAGTGCTAGGTCGGGACTAGCGGGTTTTCAGTACTTC. Protein: CSARSGLAGFQYF.

The rearrangement links TRBV6-5 to TRBJ1-1; no definite D call. CDR1 is MNHEY, CDR2 SVGAGI, per germline. Trimming took off 2 bases at V and 6 bases at J, with 10 bases between the two ends. The CDR3 sequence is 13 residues long. The CDR3 loop is CASSYREAAEAFF. DNA of the CDR3: TGTGCCAGCAGTTACAGGGAGGCGGCTGAAGCTTTCTTT.

V usage is TRBV29-1 and J usage is TRBJ2-2; 9 bases align to TRBD1. The CDR3 sequence is 13 residues long. After removal of 7 bases from V and 3 bases from J, the junction contained 3 bases not matched to a gene. Per the germline V gene, CDR1 is SQVTM and CDR2 is ANQGSEA. The CDR3 reads CSAGDRDTGELFF. CDR3 nucleotide sequence: TGCAGCGCCGGGGACAGGGACACCGGGGAGCTGTTTTTT.

For the CDR3, the DNA is TGTGCCAGCAGCCGACTAGCGGTAACCTACGAGCAGTACTTC. Translated: CASSRLAVTYEQYF. The V call is TRBV3-1, the J call TRBJ2-7; TRBD2 aligns across 9 bases. The CDR3 is made up of 14 amino acids. The germline gives CDR1 LGHDT, CDR2 YNNKEL (reference sequence). V gave up 4 bases and J gave up 2 bases; unmatched junction bases: 3.

This clonotype was recorded a few times. V gene TRBV5-1 combines with J gene TRBJ2-7, with 10 bases aligning to TRBD1. The CDR3 is made up of 16 amino acids. Per the germline V gene, CDR1 is SGHRS and CDR2 is YFSETQ. V shed 4 bases, J shed 3 bases, and the junction held 10 bases outside the gene matches. The CDR3 DNA reads as TGCGCCAGCAGCCTAGGGACAGGGGACGCAGACTACGAGCAGTACTTC. This sequence encodes CASSLGTGDADYEQYF.

This chain connects TRBV6-1 to TRBJ2-1; tentatively, D is TRBD2 (6 bases). Deletions cut 10 bases from V and 9 bases from J, with 10 bases between. Germline CDR1 MNHNS, CDR2 SASEGT. The CDR3 has 10 amino acids. The chain's CDR3 is CATEGGEQFF. The CDR3 region has the DNA TGTGCCACGGAGGGCGGTGAGCAGTTCTTC.

The sample holds a few counts of this clonotype. This chain links TRBV6-1 with TRBJ2-7; 7 bases agree with TRBD2. The CDR3 runs 15 residues. CDR1 is MNHNS, CDR2 SASEGT, per germline. The junction had 6 bases not matched to a gene; V was cut back by 2 bases and J by 2 bases. CDR3 protein: CASSELAGETYEQYF. For the CDR3, the DNA is TGTGCCAGCAGTGAATTGGCGGGAGAGACCTACGAGCAGTACTTC.

The gene calls are TRBV29-1 and TRBJ2-5; D is uncertain. CDR3 length equals 12 residues. Germline-derived CDR1 and CDR2 are SQVTM and ANQGSEA. V was trimmed by 6 bases and J by 0 bases, leaving 8 bases between them. CDR3: CSVHPYQETQYF. The CDR3 DNA reads TGCAGCGTGCACCCGTACCAAGAGACCCAGTACTTC.

V usage is TRBV29-1 and J usage is TRBJ1-4; 7 bases map to TRBD1. Trimming cost V 4 bases and J 7 bases; bases outside gene matches: 6. CDR1 and CDR2 (germline): SQVTM, ANQGSEA. There are 13 residues in the CDR3. The CDR3: CSVGETGIEKLFF. The DNA of the CDR3 is TGCAGCGTTGGTGAGACAGGGATTGAAAAACTGTTTTTT. Variable domain in full (rest from reference TRBV29-1 and TRBJ1-4): SAVISQKPSRDICQRGTSLTIQCQVDSQVTMMFWYRQQPGQSLTLIATANQGSEATYESGFVIDKFPISRPNLTFSTLTVSNMSPEDSSIYLCSVGETGIEKLFFGSGTQLSVL.

This clonotype was detected only a few times. The chain combines TRBV7-9 with TRBJ2-1, with D maybe TRBD2 (6 bases). Deletions cut 0 bases from V and 5 bases from J, with 8 bases between. The germline V gene has CDR1 SEHNR and CDR2 FQNEAQ (reference sequence). The CDR3 sequence is 14 residues long. The CDR3 protein is CASSLASSDNEQFF. DNA for the CDR3: TGTGCCAGCAGCTTAGCCTCTAGCGACAATGAGCAGTTCTTC.

This rearrangement joins TRBV7-9 to TRBJ1-1, with 7 nucleotides matching TRBD1. J was trimmed by 6 bases and V by 4 bases; bases with no gene match: 5. CDR3 length: 13 residues. Germline CDR1 is SEHNR and CDR2 is FQNEAQ (reference sequence). This CDR3 is CASSSLGQPEAFF. The CDR3 DNA reads TGTGCCAGCAGCTCTTTGGGACAGCCTGAAGCTTTCTTT.

V usage is TRBV29-1 and J usage is TRBJ2-5; no reliable D call. The CDR3 is made up of 13 amino acids. Germline lookup yields CDR1 SQVTM and CDR2 ANQGSEA. With 4 bases removed from V and 0 bases from J, the gap between germline ends came to 9 bases. DNA of the CDR3: TGCAGCGTTGCCCAGAGTTACCAAGAGACCCAGTACTTC. It codes for CSVAQSYQETQYF.

The chain combines TRBV2 with TRBJ1-4; a possible D gene is TRBD1 (6 bases). This CDR3 has 14 amino acids. CDR1 is SNHLY and CDR2 is FYNNEI in the germline V gene. Between the trimmed V and J ends, which lost 8 bases and 3 bases, there was a span of 13 bases. CDR3 amino acids: CASQADSPNEKLFF. For the CDR3, the DNA is TGTGCCAGCCAGGCGGACAGCCCTAATGAAAAACTGTTTTTT.

This chain joins TRBV7-2 and TRBJ1-5; no reliable D call. V lost 0 bases and J 9 bases, leaving 6 bases between the germline ends. Per the germline V gene, CDR1 is SGHTA and CDR2 is FQGNSA. The CDR3 loop spans 12 amino acids. DNA for the CDR3: TGTGCCAGCAGCTTAGCGTACGGGCCCCAGCATTTT. This translates into CASSLAYGPQHF.

The chain recombines TRBV11-1 with TRBJ2-6; D is ambiguous. The V gene's germline CDR1 is SGHAT and CDR2 FQDESV (reference sequence). V gave up 0 bases and J gave up 4 bases, with 4 bases separating them. The CDR3 has 14 amino acids. The CDR3 protein is CASSLALGANVLTF. The CDR3 DNA is TGTGCCAGCAGCTTAGCCCTGGGGGCCAACGTCCTGACTTTC.

The chain links TRBV20-1 to TRBJ1-2, with D unresolved. Germline V CDR1 and CDR2: DFQATT, SNEGSKA (reference sequence). This CDR3 is built from 14 residues. Trimming took 0 bases from V and 3 from J, leaving 11 bases between them. The DNA for the CDR3 is TGCAGTGCTAGAGAACTAGGGTCCGACTATGGCTACACCTTC. It codes for CSARELGSDYGYTF.

The chain is built from TRBV6-5 and TRBJ1-2; TRBD1 matches at 8 bases. The germline V gene has CDR1 MNHEY and CDR2 SVGAGI. The CDR3 has 13 amino acids. V lost 2 bases, J lost 7 bases, and 3 bases stayed unmatched. As DNA, the CDR3 is TGTGCCAGCAGTTACCCGGGACAGGTTGGCTACACCTTC. Its protein product is CASSYPGQVGYTF.

The rearrangement uses TRBV12-3 or TRBV12-4 and TRBJ2-7; 9 bases align to TRBD1. The V segment lost 8 bases and the J segment 5 bases; nucleotides outside the gene matches: 10. The CDR3 is 14 amino acids. The CDR3 sequence: CASATGQGFHEQYF. The CDR3 nucleotides are TGTGCCAGCGCCACGGGACAGGGATTCCACGAGCAGTACTTC.

A few counts support this clonotype. This rearrangement joins TRBV5-1 to TRBJ1-1, with D perhaps TRBD1 (5 bases). There are 14 residues in the CDR3. The germline V gene has CDR1 SGHRS and CDR2 YFSETQ. Trimming took 4 bases from V and 7 from J, leaving 17 bases between them. The CDR3, as DNA: TGCGCCAGCAGCGATAGGGCGGGGGTTGTTGAAGCTTTCTTT. Its protein is CASSDRAGVVEAFF.

Many counts were recorded for this clonotype. This chain links TRBV9 with TRBJ1-5, with no clear D. The CDR3 is 15 residues long. Germline V lookup: CDR1 SGDLS, CDR2 YYNGEE. V lost 1 base and J lost 2, with 10 bases in between. CDR3 sequence: CASSVQPDGNQPQHF. The CDR3 DNA reads TGTGCCAGCAGCGTACAGCCAGACGGCAATCAGCCCCAGCATTTT.

This clonotype turned up a few times. The rearrangement uses TRBV27 and TRBJ2-5; TRBD1 is a possible D gene (7 bases). This CDR3 region has 18 residues. V was clipped by 6 bases and J by 4 bases, with 27 bases between them. Germline CDR1 reads MNHEY; CDR2 reads SMNVEV (reference sequence). CDR3 protein: CASSHTLQGGYGRETQYF. In nucleotides, the CDR3 is TGTGCCAGCAGCCATACCCTCCAGGGGGGCTACGGTAGAGAGACCCAGTACTTC.

The chain links TRBV20-1 to TRBJ2-3; TRBD2 is a possible D gene (6 bases). The CDR3 totals 15 residues. Germline CDR1 reads DFQATT; CDR2 reads SNEGSKA (reference sequence). Trimming stripped 0 bases from V and 3 bases from J, with 13 bases between. DNA for the CDR3: TGCAGTGCTAGAGATCACGGGAGAGGAACAGATACGCAGTATTTT. Amino acids: CSARDHGRGTDTQYF.

A remark on this clonotype: One end of the junction is discordant with germline, which a read error may explain. V is TRBV5-1 and J is TRBJ2-7, with unresolved D. From germline, CDR1 is SGHRS and CDR2 YFSETQ. There are 15 residues in the CDR3. The CDR3 coding sequence is TGCGCTAGCAGCTTGGATAGGAGAGGATCCTACGAGCAGTACTTC. Protein product: CASSLDRRGSYEQYF. Supplemented by reference TRBV5-1 and TRBJ2-7, the full variable domain reads KAGVTQTPRYLIKTRGQQVTLSCSPISGHRSVSWYQQTPGQGLQFLFEYFSETQRNKGNFPGRFSGRQFSNSRSEMNVSTLELGDSALYLCASSLDRRGSYEQYFGPGTRLTVT.

This clonotype turned up a few times. This sequence joins TRBV15 and TRBJ2-5, with a tentative D call TRBD2 (6 bases). This CDR3 comprises 15 residues. Germline values: CDR1 LNHNV, CDR2 YYDKDF (reference sequence). V was trimmed by 1 base and J by 2 bases, leaving 11 bases between them. The CDR3 spells CATSRAGTHQETQYF. CDR3 sequence (DNA): TGTGCCACCAGCAGAGCAGGGACTCATCAAGAGACCCAGTACTTC.

This clonotype was counted between two and nine times. This chain uses TRBV5-1 with TRBJ2-2; maybe TRBD2 (6 bases). Per the germline V gene, CDR1 is SGHRS and CDR2 is YFSETQ. The V gene lost 2 bases and the J gene lost 0 bases, with 8 bases spanning the gap. The CDR3 has 15 residues. Here the CDR3 reads CASSLRDSNTGELFF. In DNA, the CDR3 is TGCGCCAGCAGCTTAAGGGACTCGAACACCGGGGAGCTGTTTTTT.

This sequence joins TRBV29-1 and TRBJ1-2, with D uncertain. CDR3 length: 12 amino acids. CDR1 and CDR2 from the germline V gene are SQVTM and ANQGSEA. V was clipped by 3 bases and J by 2 bases, with 7 bases between them. CDR3 sequence: CSVDRTNYGYTF. The CDR3 bases are TGCAGCGTTGACAGAACGAACTATGGCTACACCTTC.

V is TRBV6-2 or TRBV6-3 and J is TRBJ2-2; maybe TRBD2 (5 bases). The CDR3 loop spans 14 amino acids. CDR1 and CDR2 (germline): MNHEY, SVGEGT. V lost 6 bases and J lost 3, with 11 bases in between. The CDR3 nucleotides read TGTGCCAGCAGAGACGGACTGGACACCGGGGAGCTGTTTTTT. Translating it yields CASRDGLDTGELFF.

The chain uses TRBV6-6 and TRBJ2-1; D ambiguous. CDR1 and CDR2 from the germline V gene are MNHNY and SVGAGI (reference sequence). V lost 6 bases and J 6 bases, leaving 9 bases between the germline ends. This CDR3 contains 12 residues. In DNA, the CDR3 is TGTGCCAGCAGGCCCACTACCAATGAGCAGTTCTTC. Residues: CASRPTTNEQFF.

The chain links TRBV23-1 to TRBJ1-5; D is unresolved. TRBV23-1 is treated as an ORF (open reading frame) with a function not yet certain. The germline V and J ends were trimmed by 0 bases and 4 bases, with 16 bases remaining between them. The CDR3 has 17 amino acids. The CDR3 loop reads CASSQSRGKSRNQPQHF. CDR3 in DNA: TGCGCCAGCAGTCAATCCAGAGGAAAAAGTCGGAATCAGCCCCAGCATTTT.